These 8 T cell receptor beta chains came from one sample sequenced in a study of T cells in Graves' hyperthyroidism and ophthalmopathy. Researchers took RNA transcripts and amplified the TCR beta CDR3 regions from them. TCR CDR3 underwent first-round RT-PCR with the HTBI primer set. TCRdb reanalysed the multiplex PCR reads using MiXCR and keeps one entry per CDR3 protein. The profile shows hundreds of thousands of distinct CDR3 sequences, 16% of them singletons. Specimen: blood. These receptors originate from a middle-aged woman with Graves' ophthalmopathy.

This clonotype appeared many times. The J gene is TRBJ1-2, the V gene TRBV27; 7 positions agree with TRBD1. Germline V gene data show CDR1 as MNHEY and CDR2 as SMNVEV (reference sequence). Unmatched junction bases numbered 12, after V lost 6 bases and J lost 5 bases. This CDR3 is built from 15 residues. CDR3 residues: CASSTRQGGGYGYTF. The CDR3 region has the DNA TGTGCCAGCAGCACGCGACAGGGAGGGGGTTATGGCTACACCTTC.

This clonotype was seen ten or more times. The chain couples TRBV28 to TRBJ2-3, with TRBD1 identical over 7 bases. The CDR3 is 14 residues long. V lost 8 bases and J lost 3; bases outside the gene matches: 8. Germline V gives CDR1 MDHEN, CDR2 SYDVKM. CDR3 in amino acids: CASFTGVITDTQYF. The CDR3 DNA reads TGTGCCAGCTTTACAGGGGTTATAACAGATACGCAGTATTTT.

The rearrangement joins TRBV7-2 to TRBJ2-7; D may be TRBD1 (5 bases). Trimming pared 4 bases from V and 0 bases from J, leaving 10 bases between. This CDR3 spans 14 amino acids. Germline CDR1 SGHTA, CDR2 FQGNSA. The CDR3 sequence is CASSSYRNSYEQYF. The CDR3 nucleotides read TGTGCCAGCAGCTCGTACAGGAACTCCTACGAGCAGTACTTC.

This clonotype was seen repeatedly, ten times or more. The chain combines TRBV28 with TRBJ1-2; TRBD1 agrees at 7 bases. Germline V gene lookup returns CDR1 MDHEN and CDR2 SYDVKM. CDR3 length: 13 amino acids. V was clipped by 5 bases and J by 2 bases; unmatched bases: 2. In DNA form, the CDR3 reads TGTGCCAGCAGTAAAGGGGGCAACTATGGCTACACCTTC. Translated, it gives CASSKGGNYGYTF.

This sequence joins TRBV28 and TRBJ1-2; no reliable D call. The CDR3 contains 17 residues. CDR1 and CDR2 from the germline V gene are MDHEN and SYDVKM. V was clipped by 2 bases and J by 6 bases, with 22 bases between them. The CDR3 bases are TGTGCCAGCAGTTTAGATGGGATGGAGCTAAGCAGCGATGGCTACACCTTC. It translates to CASSLDGMELSSDGYTF.

The chain uses TRBV18 and TRBJ1-3, with no clear D. V dropped 3 bases and J dropped 0 bases, with 9 bases sitting between them. Germline CDR1 is KGHSH and CDR2 is LQKENI. The CDR3 sequence is 15 residues long. The CDR3 nucleotides are TGTGCCAGCTCACCCACTCGGGTCTCTGGAAACACCATATATTTT. Residues: CASSPTRVSGNTIYF.

This clonotype was found many times. The chain has TRBV2 and TRBJ2-7; 7 bases match TRBD1. V dropped 4 bases and J dropped 4; count of bases not matched to a gene: 7. The germline gives CDR1 SNHLY, CDR2 FYNNEI. The CDR3 is made up of 14 amino acids. The CDR3 spells CASSVKGGGYEQYF. The CDR3 region has the DNA TGTGCCAGCAGTGTTAAAGGGGGCGGGTACGAGCAGTACTTC. The whole variable domain, filled in from reference TRBV2 and TRBJ2-7, reads EPEVTQTPSHQVTQMGQEVILRCVPISNHLYFYWYRQILGQKVEFLVSFYNNEISEKSEIFDDQFSVERPDGSNFTLKIRSTKLEDSAMYFCASSVKGGGYEQYFGPGTRLTVT.

The chain uses TRBV4-1 and TRBJ1-1; TRBD1 might be the D (5 bases). The CDR3 has 15 residues. CDR1 and CDR2 (germline): MGHRA, YSYEKL. Trimming pared 0 bases from V and 5 bases from J, leaving 13 bases between. This CDR3 is CASSQDPQGWTEAFF. The CDR3 DNA reads as TGCGCCAGCAGCCAAGATCCCCAGGGATGGACTGAAGCTTTCTTT.